The next 13 T cell receptor beta chains were all read from a single sample in a study of PD-1 blockade in classical Hodgkin lymphoma. All patients relapsed after autologous stem cell transplantation, and brentuximab vedotin exposure varied. Magnetic negative selection was used to purify CD4+ T cells from thawed PBMCs. The repertoire was sequenced with immunoSEQ multiplex PCR; TCRdb's copy has only in-frame clones and lacks some. The repertoire includes about 9,100 clones, about 70% of them detected once, and less than 5% sits in the top ten. The sample in question was CD4+ T cells from blood, obtained at baseline. These receptors were taken from a human donor with classical Hodgkin lymphoma.

The CDR3 nucleotides read TGTGCCAGTAGTATAGCTCGGGGGGGGCGCAGGACTGAAGCTTTCTTT. Translated, it gives CASSIARGGRRTEAFF. The rearrangement joins TRBV19 to TRBJ1-1, with a possible D match to TRBD1 (6 bases). The V end lost 1 base, the J end lost 5 bases, and 17 bases lay between the germline ends. The CDR3 is made up of 16 amino acids. The V gene's germline CDR1 is LNHDA and CDR2 SQIVND (reference sequence).

V gene TRBV11-2 combines with J gene TRBJ1-6; tentative D call: TRBD1 (5 bases). With 2 bases removed from V and 0 bases from J, the gap between germline ends came to 14 bases. Germline lookup yields CDR1 SGHAT and CDR2 FQNNGV. This CDR3 spans 18 amino acids. CDR3 sequence reads: CASSLRTGGSSYNSPLHF. CDR3 in DNA: TGTGCCAGCAGCTTAAGGACGGGGGGTAGCTCCTATAATTCACCCCTCCACTTT.

This clone showed up just a few times. V gene TRBV14 combines with J gene TRBJ2-2, with 10 nucleotides matching TRBD2. The CDR3 consists of 17 residues. The germline gives CDR1 SGHDN, CDR2 FVKESK. Trimming cost V 1 base and J 3 bases; bases outside gene matches: 5. This CDR3 reads CASSQGASGGDTGELFF. The CDR3 nucleotides read TGTGCCAGCAGCCAAGGGGCTAGCGGGGGAGACACCGGGGAGCTGTTTTTT.

The chain employs TRBV6-1 and TRBJ1-5; D not certain. Germline CDR1 and CDR2: MNHNS and SASEGT. The CDR3 length is 13 residues. Trimming shortened V by 4 bases and J by 4 bases, and 8 bases separated the two germline ends. CDR3 protein: CASSGMGNQPQHF. The CDR3, as DNA: TGTGCCAGCAGTGGGATGGGGAATCAGCCCCAGCATTTT.

This chain joins TRBV9 and TRBJ2-3; no clear D gene. Germline V CDR1 and CDR2: SGDLS, YYNGEE. Trimming cost V 0 bases and J 2 bases, with 4 bases left between them. The CDR3 totals 13 residues. For the CDR3, the DNA is TGTGCCAGCAGCGTAGGTAACACAGATACGCAGTATTTT. Encoded protein: CASSVGNTDTQYF. The whole variable domain, filled in from reference TRBV9 and TRBJ2-3, reads DSGVTQTPKHLITATGQRVTLRCSPRSGDLSVYWYQQSLDQGLQFLIQYYNGEERAKGNILERFSAQQFPDLHSELNLSSLELGDSALYFCASSVGNTDTQYFGPGTRLTVL.

J is TRBJ1-1 and V is TRBV28; TRBD1 aligns across 11 bases. Per germline, CDR1 MDHEN and CDR2 SYDVKM. The CDR3 length is 17 residues. Trimming at V came to 6 bases and at J to 0 bases, leaving 9 bases not matched to a gene. The CDR3 spells CASRDRDRGYMNTEAFF. The DNA for the CDR3 is TGTGCCAGCAGGGACCGGGACAGGGGGTACATGAACACTGAAGCTTTCTTT. The whole variable domain, remainder taken from reference TRBV28 and TRBJ1-1, is DVKVTQSSRYLVKRTGEKVFLECVQDMDHENMFWYRQDPGLGLRLIYFSYDVKMKEKGDIPEGYSVSREKKERFSLILESASTNQTSMYLCASRDRDRGYMNTEAFFGQGTRLTVV.

The rearrangement uses TRBV4-1 and TRBJ2-3; 10 bases are a match to TRBD2. V lost 1 base to trimming and J lost 5 bases; unmatched junction nucleotides: 3. Per germline, CDR1 MGHRA and CDR2 YSYEKL. This CDR3 has 15 residues. CDR3 region: CASSQVAGGGDTQYF. CDR3 nucleotide sequence: TGCGCCAGCAGCCAAGTAGCGGGAGGCGGAGATACGCAGTATTTT.

V usage is TRBV27 and J usage is TRBJ2-2, with 10 bases that match TRBD2. CDR3 length: 17 amino acids. The V gene end was trimmed by 6 bases and the J gene end by 1 base; junction bases not matched to a gene: 8. Per germline, CDR1 MNHEY and CDR2 SMNVEV (reference sequence). CDR3 nucleotide sequence: TGTGCCAGCAGCCCCCGCCGGACTAGCGGGAACACCGGGGAGCTGTTTTTT. Amino acid sequence: CASSPRRTSGNTGELFF.

The chain joins TRBV7-9 to TRBJ1-1; D is perhaps TRBD1 (6 bases). CDR1 and CDR2 from the germline V gene are SEHNR and FQNEAQ (reference sequence). The CDR3 totals 14 residues. The germline V and J ends were trimmed by 5 bases and 5 bases, with 15 bases remaining between them. The CDR3 loop is CASSKQAQGTEAFF. CDR3 nucleotides: TGTGCCAGCAGCAAGCAGGCCCAGGGGACTGAAGCTTTCTTT. Variable domain in full (rest from reference TRBV7-9 and TRBJ1-1): DTGVSQNPRHKITKRGQNVTFRCDPISEHNRLYWYRQTLGQGPEFLTYFQNEAQLEKSRLLSDRFSAERPKGSFSTLEIQRTEQGDSAMYLCASSKQAQGTEAFFGQGTRLTVV.

V and J are TRBV18 and TRBJ2-4; D is ambiguous. CDR3 length equals 13 residues. Trimming shortened V by 6 bases and J by 8 bases, and 14 bases separated the two germline ends. The germline V gene encodes CDR1 KGHSH and CDR2 LQKENI. The CDR3 reads CASSPVQWDIQYF. In DNA form, the CDR3 reads TGTGCCAGCTCCCCCGTACAGTGGGACATTCAGTACTTC.

The rearrangement uses TRBV5-8 and TRBJ1-3, with D possibly TRBD1 on 6 matching bases. The germline CDR1 and CDR2 sequences are SGHTS and YDEGEE. The CDR3 is made up of 14 amino acids. V was clipped by 2 bases and J by 5 bases, with 11 bases between them. CDR3 sequence reads: CASSFRTARNTIYF. In nucleotides, the CDR3 is TGTGCCAGCAGCTTCAGGACAGCTCGAAACACCATATATTTT.

This clone is medium-sized within its sample. V gene TRBV5-1 combines with J gene TRBJ2-3; D perhaps matches TRBD2 (5 bases). V lost 0 bases and J 5 bases, leaving 16 bases between the germline ends. The CDR3 has 16 amino acids. Per germline, CDR1 SGHRS and CDR2 YFSETQ. The CDR3 sequence: CASSLAEGSGGDTQYF. In nucleotides, the CDR3 is TGCGCCAGCAGCTTGGCCGAAGGGAGCGGAGGAGATACGCAGTATTTT.

This sequence joins TRBV10-3 and TRBJ1-4; 7 positions agree with TRBD1. J was trimmed by 3 bases and V by 4 bases; bases with no gene match: 5. Germline CDR1 ENHRY, CDR2 SYGVKD. The CDR3 runs 15 residues. The CDR3 region has the DNA TGTGCCATCAGTGGCAGACAGGGCCCTAATGAAAAACTGTTTTTT. Its translation: CAISGRQGPNEKLFF.